The 32 T cell receptor beta chains in this list originate from one sample, sequenced in a study of CD8 T cells in ankylosing spondylitis. TCRdb called the 5' RACE reads again in MiXCR, with one record for every CDR3 protein. This sample carries around 150,000 distinct CDR3 sequences, about a sixth of them seen once, and the ten largest clones take around 7.6%. Sequencing was performed on blood, either unsorted or a sorted T cell fraction (not recorded which). The receptors stem from a male donor with ankylosing spondylitis or in good health (not recorded which).

This clonotype was found many times. The rearrangement joins TRBV5-1 to TRBJ2-5; a weak D match, TRBD1 (7 bases). The V end was cut by 4 bases, the J end by 2 bases, with 18 bases between. Germline V gene lookup returns CDR1 SGHRS and CDR2 YFSETQ. The CDR3 has 16 amino acids. The CDR3, as DNA: TGCGCCAGCAGCAGACAGGGCACTAGCCCTCAAGAGACCCAGTACTTC. This gives the protein CASSRQGTSPQETQYF.

The chain couples TRBV6-6 to TRBJ1-2; the match to TRBD1 covers 9 bases. Per the germline V gene, CDR1 is MNHNY and CDR2 is SVGAGI (reference sequence). Losses at the gene ends were 8 bases for V and 6 bases for J; bases not matched to a gene: 7. The CDR3 covers 13 residues. CDR3 sequence: CASRTTGGDGYTF. The CDR3 nucleotides are TGTGCCAGCCGAACCACAGGGGGCGATGGCTACACCTTC.

With regard to this clonotype: The junction does not match germline at one end; this may be a read error. This chain joins TRBV20-1 and TRBJ2-2; the match to TRBD1 covers 9 bases. The germline V gene encodes CDR1 DFQATT and CDR2 SNEGSKA (reference sequence). The CDR3 extends over 16 amino acids. DNA of the CDR3: TGCTGTGCTAGAGATCCTACAGGGGGCCACACCGGGGAGCTGTTTTTT. Translated: CCARDPTGGHTGELFF.

This CDR3 is CASSPQSTGELFF. CDR3 DNA sequence: TGTGCCAGCAGTCCACAGAGCACCGGGGAGCTGTTTTTT. V is TRBV27 and J is TRBJ2-2; the D is unclear. This CDR3 has 13 amino acids. V lost 5 bases to trimming and J lost 4 bases, with 8 bases between them. The germline CDR1 and CDR2 sequences are MNHEY and SMNVEV (reference sequence).

This clonotype was observed many times. This chain links TRBV7-8 with TRBJ1-1; D is unclear. The CDR3 loop spans 14 amino acids. Germline loops: CDR1 SGHVS, CDR2 FQNEAQ. V was cut by 1 base and J by 3 bases, with 9 bases left in between. CDR3 sequence reads: CASSLEGRDTEAFF. The CDR3 DNA reads as TGTGCCAGCAGCTTAGAAGGACGGGACACTGAAGCTTTCTTT.

The gene calls are TRBV7-2 and TRBJ2-7, with D uncertain. The germline gives CDR1 SGHTA, CDR2 FQGNSA. The CDR3 consists of 12 residues. The V end lost 5 bases, the J end lost 2 bases, and 7 bases lay between the germline ends. The CDR3 here is CASSIGTYEQYF. In DNA form, the CDR3 reads TGTGCCAGCAGCATAGGGACCTACGAGCAGTACTTC.

V gene TRBV7-2 combines with J gene TRBJ1-1, with 7 bases lining up with TRBD1. The CDR3 is 15 residues long. Germline CDR1 SGHTA, CDR2 FQGNSA. J was trimmed by 4 bases and V by 3 bases; bases with no gene match: 8. For the CDR3, the DNA is TGTGCCAGCAGCTTCACGACAGGGTTAGGCACTGAAGCTTTCTTT. This encodes CASSFTTGLGTEAFF.

This clonotype was seen at least ten times. V gene TRBV27 combines with J gene TRBJ2-7; 8 positions agree with TRBD1. Trimming removed 6 bases from V and 6 bases from J; junction bases left unmatched: 10. The CDR3 is 14 residues long. Per germline, CDR1 MNHEY and CDR2 SMNVEV (reference sequence). The CDR3 loop reads CASRPGQAYREQYF. CDR3 coding DNA: TGTGCCAGCAGGCCGGGACAGGCCTATCGCGAGCAGTACTTC.

This clonotype was seen at least ten times. V and J are TRBV29-1 and TRBJ2-1, with a tentative D call TRBD2 (6 bases). This CDR3 contains 18 residues. The germline V gene has CDR1 SQVTM and CDR2 ANQGSEA. V lost 0 bases, J lost 4 bases, and 22 bases lay in between. The CDR3: CSVEDVIGAGWGYNEQFF. In DNA form, the CDR3 reads TGCAGCGTTGAAGACGTGATCGGAGCGGGTTGGGGGTACAATGAGCAGTTCTTC.

The chain is built from TRBV29-1 and TRBJ2-5, with 7 bases fitting TRBD1. The V segment lost 2 bases and the J segment 1 base; nucleotides outside the gene matches: 4. Germline CDR1 is SQVTM and CDR2 is ANQGSEA. CDR3 length: 14 residues. The CDR3 region is CSVERDRVQETQYF. The CDR3 coding sequence is TGCAGCGTTGAAAGGGACAGAGTCCAAGAGACCCAGTACTTC.

With respect to this clonotype: A read error likely explains this, since a far larger clone differs by one base. The chain is built from TRBV14 and TRBJ1-1; TRBD1 is a possible D gene (6 bases). From germline, CDR1 is SGHDN and CDR2 FVKESK. This CDR3 has 13 amino acids. The ends were cut back, 4 bases at V and 1 base at J, with 7 bases in the middle. The CDR3 DNA follows: TGTGCCAGCAGCCGCAGGGGGAACACTGAAGCTTTCTTT. Encoded protein: CASSRRGNTEAFF.

This clonotype came up many times. V gene TRBV5-5 combines with J gene TRBJ2-1; D not certain. Germline V gives CDR1 SGHKS, CDR2 YYEKEE (reference sequence). Between the trimmed V and J ends, which lost 0 bases and 15 bases, there was a span of 10 bases. The length of the CDR3 is 11 residues. CDR3 region: CASSLGRVAFF. CDR3 nucleotides: TGTGCCAGCAGCTTGGGTCGGGTTGCGTTCTTC.

Here the CDR3 DNA reads TGCAGTGCGAGGGGTGGGACTAGCGTAGCCGGGGAGCTGTTTTTT. Translating it yields CSARGGTSVAGELFF. This chain uses TRBV20-1 with TRBJ2-2; 10 bases match TRBD2. The CDR3 sequence is 15 residues long. The V and J ends lost 6 bases and 6 bases, in that order; junction bases with no gene match: 10. Germline V gives CDR1 DFQATT, CDR2 SNEGSKA (reference sequence).

This clonotype has only a few counts. V is TRBV28 and J is TRBJ2-2, with 7 nucleotides matching TRBD2. The CDR3 covers 16 residues. Unmatched junction bases numbered 5, after V lost 3 bases and J lost 1 base. Germline values: CDR1 MDHEN, CDR2 SYDVKM. The CDR3 DNA reads TGTGCCAGCAGTTTTTTCCCTAGCGGGAACACCGGGGAGCTGTTTTTT. This translates into CASSFFPSGNTGELFF.

This clonotype showed up many times. The chain combines TRBV5-4 with TRBJ2-1, with 9 bases aligning to TRBD2. The CDR3 extends over 15 amino acids. Germline V gives CDR1 SGHNT, CDR2 YYREEE (reference sequence). The ends lost 2 bases at V and 8 bases at J; junction bases unmatched: 8. The CDR3 loop reads CASSFITSGRDEQFF. Here the CDR3 DNA reads TGTGCCAGCAGCTTTATTACTAGCGGGCGGGATGAGCAGTTCTTC.

The V call is TRBV4-1, the J call TRBJ2-1; D unresolved. The CDR3 spans 16 residues. V was clipped by 0 bases and J by 4 bases, with 13 bases between them. Germline V gene data show CDR1 as MGHRA and CDR2 as YSYEKL. CDR3 bases: TGCGCCAGCAGCCAAGAAACGAGAGACTTGTACAATGAGCAGTTCTTC. It is translated as CASSQETRDLYNEQFF.

This clonotype appeared many times. This rearrangement joins TRBV29-1 to TRBJ1-1, with D possibly being TRBD1 (5 bases). The germline gives CDR1 SQVTM, CDR2 ANQGSEA. This CDR3 has 12 amino acids. Trimming left V 4 bases short and J 1 base short, with 7 bases between. CDR3 sequence reads: CSVGRGNTEAFF. The CDR3 DNA reads TGCAGCGTTGGTAGGGGGAACACTGAAGCTTTCTTT.

This clonotype was seen many times. This chain uses TRBV20-1 with TRBJ1-1; D not certain. The length of the CDR3 is 12 residues. V was pared by 4 bases and J by 1 base, with 7 bases between. The germline V gene encodes CDR1 DFQATT and CDR2 SNEGSKA (reference sequence). The CDR3 reads CSAIPKNTEAFF. The CDR3 DNA follows: TGCAGTGCTATTCCGAAGAACACTGAAGCTTTCTTT.

This clonotype was seen repeatedly, ten times or more. Its ends do not fully match the called genes, so a read error is possible. As DNA, the CDR3 is TGCAGCGTTGAAAGGGGGGACAACTTC. Translated, it gives CSVERGDNF. The J gene is TRBJ2-5, the V gene TRBV29-1, with D perhaps being TRBD1 or TRBD2 (6 bases each). Germline-derived CDR1 and CDR2 are SQVTM and ANQGSEA. The CDR3 has 9 residues.

This clonotype was picked up many times. The chain combines TRBV10-3 with TRBJ1-3; D perhaps matches TRBD1 (6 bases). The V end was cut by 3 bases, the J end by 4 bases, with 10 bases between. CDR1 is ENHRY, CDR2 SYGVKD, per germline. The length of the CDR3 is 14 residues. DNA for the CDR3: TGTGCCATCAGTGACCAGGGGAGAGGAAACACCATATATTTT. Residues: CAISDQGRGNTIYF.

This clonotype was picked up many times. The J gene is TRBJ1-5, the V gene TRBV2, with D possibly TRBD1 on 5 matching bases. The CDR3 is 13 residues long. Germline CDR1 SNHLY, CDR2 FYNNEI. The ends were cut back, 8 bases at V and 6 bases at J, with 14 bases in the middle. The CDR3 loop is CASAAPGSQPQHF. The CDR3 DNA reads as TGTGCCAGCGCAGCCCCAGGGAGTCAGCCCCAGCATTTT.

This clonotype was picked up a small number of times. The rearrangement uses TRBV25-1 and TRBJ1-2; no clear D gene. This CDR3 has 13 amino acids. Per germline, CDR1 MGHDK and CDR2 SYGVNS. V lost 5 bases, J lost 0 bases, and 7 bases lay in between. This CDR3 reads CASSSISNYGYTF. The CDR3 DNA reads TGTGCCAGCAGTTCCATATCTAACTATGGCTACACCTTC.

This clonotype was picked up many times. This chain links TRBV24-1 with TRBJ2-1; D is undetermined. Germline V lookup: CDR1 KGHDR, CDR2 SFDVKD. The CDR3 is 15 residues long. V lost 6 bases and J 11 bases, leaving 22 bases between the germline ends. The CDR3 loop is CATSSEQTLTMKQFF. DNA of the CDR3: TGTGCCACCAGTTCCGAACAGACCCTTACAATGAAGCAGTTCTTC.

This chain connects TRBV5-1 to TRBJ1-2, with D possibly being TRBD1 (6 bases). V was pared by 3 bases and J by 3 bases, with 18 bases between. In germline, CDR1 is SGHRS, CDR2 YFSETQ. This CDR3 region has 16 residues. The CDR3 DNA reads as TGCGCCAGCAGCTCGGTCGGGGGGGGCGAATACTATGGCTACACCTTC. Translation gives CASSSVGGGEYYGYTF.

This clonotype was counted between two and nine times. The chain uses TRBV7-9 and TRBJ1-2; TRBD1 matches at 10 bases. Germline V gene data show CDR1 as SEHNR and CDR2 as FQNEAQ (reference sequence). CDR3 length: 14 residues. V lost 1 base and J lost 7; bases outside the gene matches: 3. The CDR3 spells CASSLGTGGSGYTF. The CDR3 bases are TGTGCCAGCAGCTTAGGGACAGGGGGTTCTGGCTACACCTTC.

This clonotype was found many times. The chain uses TRBV5-1 and TRBJ2-6; D remains unclear. The CDR3 extends over 15 amino acids. Germline V CDR1 and CDR2: SGHRS, YFSETQ. V dropped 0 bases and J dropped 1 base, with 5 bases sitting between them. CDR3 in amino acids: CASSLAGSGANVLTF. DNA of the CDR3: TGCGCCAGCAGCTTGGCAGGATCTGGGGCCAACGTCCTGACTTTC.

This clonotype was recorded many times. The gene calls are TRBV4-1 and TRBJ2-3; 14 positions match TRBD2. From germline, CDR1 is MGHRA and CDR2 YSYEKL. V shed 3 bases and J 6 bases; nucleotides not matched to a gene: 8. The CDR3 contains 17 residues. The CDR3 reads CASSQRLAGGPTDTQYF. CDR3 bases: TGCGCCAGCAGCCAGCGACTAGCGGGAGGGCCGACGGATACGCAGTATTTT.

This clonotype has just a few counts. The chain joins TRBV28 to TRBJ2-7; 8 nucleotides line up with TRBD2. This CDR3 is built from 14 residues. J gave up 7 bases and V 8 bases, and 13 bases lay outside the gene matches. Germline V gene sequence: CDR1 MDHEN, CDR2 SYDVKM. The CDR3 DNA reads TGTGCCAGCTGGTACGGGAGGGGTTCTGGAGAGCAGTACTTC. It yields the protein CASWYGRGSGEQYF.

V and J are TRBV27 and TRBJ2-6; D may match TRBD1 or TRBD2 (5 bases each). Per germline, CDR1 MNHEY and CDR2 SMNVEV (reference sequence). V lost 7 bases and J 1 base, leaving 17 bases between the germline ends. The CDR3 runs to 17 residues. CDR3 residues: CASMPMRGPSGANVLTF. In nucleotides, the CDR3 is TGTGCCAGCATGCCGATGAGGGGTCCTTCTGGGGCCAACGTCCTGACTTTC.

By sample share, this clonotype is medium-sized. The CDR3, as DNA: TGCAGTGCTAATGTGGGAGGCACAGATACGCAGTATTTT. Translating gives CSANVGGTDTQYF. The chain combines TRBV20-1 with TRBJ2-3; TRBD2 is a possible D gene (5 bases). V lost 4 bases to trimming and J lost 1 base, with 9 bases between them. The CDR3 runs to 13 residues. Germline assignment: CDR1 DFQATT and CDR2 SNEGSKA (reference sequence).

This clonotype was counted many times. This rearrangement joins TRBV5-1 to TRBJ1-5; weak D call: TRBD1 (5 bases). Germline V CDR1 and CDR2: SGHRS, YFSETQ. The CDR3 sequence is 14 residues long. V lost 4 bases, J lost 4 bases, and 12 bases lay in between. CDR3 residues: CASSVGPGNQPQHF. The DNA of the CDR3 is TGCGCCAGCAGCGTGGGACCTGGGAATCAGCCCCAGCATTTT. The variable domain in full, completed from reference TRBV5-1 and TRBJ1-5, reads KAGVTQTPRYLIKTRGQQVTLSCSPISGHRSVSWYQQTPGQGLQFLFEYFSETQRNKGNFPGRFSGRQFSNSRSEMNVSTLELGDSALYLCASSVGPGNQPQHFGDGTRLSIL.

V usage is TRBV7-9 and J usage is TRBJ1-1, with D perhaps TRBD1 (6 bases). Germline lookup yields CDR1 SEHNR and CDR2 FQNEAQ (reference sequence). The CDR3 loop spans 14 amino acids. Trimming cost V 5 bases and J 3 bases, with 13 bases left between them. Written as DNA, the CDR3 is TGTGCCAGCAGCGCACAGGGAAAGCACACTGAAGCTTTCTTT. Translated: CASSAQGKHTEAFF.